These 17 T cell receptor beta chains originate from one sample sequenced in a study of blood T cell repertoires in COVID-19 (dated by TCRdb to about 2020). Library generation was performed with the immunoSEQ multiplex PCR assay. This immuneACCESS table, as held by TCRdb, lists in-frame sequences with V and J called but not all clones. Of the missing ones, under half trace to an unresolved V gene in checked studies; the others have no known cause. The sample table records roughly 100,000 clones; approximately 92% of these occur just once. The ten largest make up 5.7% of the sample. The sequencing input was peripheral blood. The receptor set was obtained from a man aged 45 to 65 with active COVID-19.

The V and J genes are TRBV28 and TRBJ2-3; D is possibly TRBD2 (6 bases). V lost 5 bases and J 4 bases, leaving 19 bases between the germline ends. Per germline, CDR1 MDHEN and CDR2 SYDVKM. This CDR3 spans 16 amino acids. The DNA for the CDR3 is TGTGCCAGCAGTACCCGCGGGGCTTTGGGGCCAGATACGCAGTATTTT. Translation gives CASSTRGALGPDTQYF.

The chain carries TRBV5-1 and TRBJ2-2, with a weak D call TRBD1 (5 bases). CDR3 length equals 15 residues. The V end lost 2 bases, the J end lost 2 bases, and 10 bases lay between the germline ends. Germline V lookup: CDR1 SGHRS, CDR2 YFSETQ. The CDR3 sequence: CASSLDSSNTGELFF. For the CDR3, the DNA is TGCGCCAGCAGCTTAGACAGTTCCAACACCGGGGAGCTGTTTTTT.

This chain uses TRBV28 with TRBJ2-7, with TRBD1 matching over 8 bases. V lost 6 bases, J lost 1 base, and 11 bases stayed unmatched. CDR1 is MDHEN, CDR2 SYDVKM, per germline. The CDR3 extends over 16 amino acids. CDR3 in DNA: TGTGCCAGCAGGTTAGGAGGACAGGGAAGGTCCTACGAGCAGTACTTC. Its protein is CASRLGGQGRSYEQYF.

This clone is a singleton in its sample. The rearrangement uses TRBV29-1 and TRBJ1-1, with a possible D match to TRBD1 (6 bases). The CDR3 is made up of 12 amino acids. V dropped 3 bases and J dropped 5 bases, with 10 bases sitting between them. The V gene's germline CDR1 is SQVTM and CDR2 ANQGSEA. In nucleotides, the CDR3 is TGCAGCGTTGATGGGGGCCGGACTGAAGCTTTCTTT. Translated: CSVDGGRTEAFF. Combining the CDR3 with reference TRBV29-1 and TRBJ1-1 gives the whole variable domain SAVISQKPSRDICQRGTSLTIQCQVDSQVTMMFWYRQQPGQSLTLIATANQGSEATYESGFVIDKFPISRPNLTFSTLTVSNMSPEDSSIYLCSVDGGRTEAFFGQGTRLTVV.

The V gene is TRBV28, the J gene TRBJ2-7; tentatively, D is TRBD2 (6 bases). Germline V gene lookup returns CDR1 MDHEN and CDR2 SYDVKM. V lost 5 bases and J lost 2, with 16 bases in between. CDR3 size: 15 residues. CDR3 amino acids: CASSPPGLPAYEQYF. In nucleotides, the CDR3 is TGTGCCAGCAGTCCTCCGGGACTTCCTGCCTACGAGCAGTACTTC.

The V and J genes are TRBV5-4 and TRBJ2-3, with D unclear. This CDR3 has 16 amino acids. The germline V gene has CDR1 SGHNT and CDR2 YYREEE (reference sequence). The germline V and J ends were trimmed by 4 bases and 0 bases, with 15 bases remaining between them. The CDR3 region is CASSLGGGASTDTQYF. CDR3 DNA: TGTGCCAGCAGCCTAGGTGGCGGTGCTAGCACAGATACGCAGTATTTT.

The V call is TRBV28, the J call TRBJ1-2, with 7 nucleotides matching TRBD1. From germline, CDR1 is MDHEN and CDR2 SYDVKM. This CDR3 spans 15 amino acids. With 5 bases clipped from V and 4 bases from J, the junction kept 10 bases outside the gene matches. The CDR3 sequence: CASSPPDRASYGYTF. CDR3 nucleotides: TGTGCCAGCAGTCCCCCTGACAGGGCAAGCTATGGCTACACCTTC.

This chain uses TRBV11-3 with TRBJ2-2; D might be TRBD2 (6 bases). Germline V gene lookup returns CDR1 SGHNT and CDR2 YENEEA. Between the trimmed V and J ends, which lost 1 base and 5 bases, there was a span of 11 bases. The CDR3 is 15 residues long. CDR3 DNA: TGTGCCAGCAGCTTAGGGGAGCGGGCTACCGGGGAGCTGTTTTTT. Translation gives CASSLGERATGELFF.

This CDR3 reads CASSLGQEVNYGYTF. The CDR3 nucleotides are TGTGCCAGCTCACTCGGACAGGAGGTTAACTATGGCTACACCTTC. V and J are TRBV18 and TRBJ1-2; TRBD1 agrees at 7 bases. V was clipped by 4 bases and J by 1 base; unmatched bases: 6. This CDR3 has 15 amino acids. Looked up from germline, CDR1 is KGHSH and CDR2 is LQKENI.

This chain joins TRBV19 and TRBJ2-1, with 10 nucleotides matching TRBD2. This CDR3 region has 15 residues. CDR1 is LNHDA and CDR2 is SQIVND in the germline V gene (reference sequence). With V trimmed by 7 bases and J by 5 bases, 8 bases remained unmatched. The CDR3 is CASTLLAGLNNEQFF. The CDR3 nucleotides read TGTGCCAGTACCCTACTAGCGGGGCTAAACAATGAGCAGTTCTTC.

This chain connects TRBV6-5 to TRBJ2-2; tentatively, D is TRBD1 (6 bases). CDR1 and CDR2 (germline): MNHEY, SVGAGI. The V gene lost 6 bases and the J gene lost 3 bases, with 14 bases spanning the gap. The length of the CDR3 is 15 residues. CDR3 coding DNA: TGTGCCAGCAGCCAGACAGGACCCTACACCGGGGAGCTGTTTTTT. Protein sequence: CASSQTGPYTGELFF.

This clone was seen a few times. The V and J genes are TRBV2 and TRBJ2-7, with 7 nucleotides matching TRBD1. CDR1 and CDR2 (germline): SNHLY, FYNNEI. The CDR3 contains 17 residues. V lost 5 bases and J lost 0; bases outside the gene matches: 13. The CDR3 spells CASSLGTARFSSYEQYF. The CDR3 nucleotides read TGTGCCAGCAGTCTAGGGACAGCAAGATTTAGCTCCTACGAGCAGTACTTC.

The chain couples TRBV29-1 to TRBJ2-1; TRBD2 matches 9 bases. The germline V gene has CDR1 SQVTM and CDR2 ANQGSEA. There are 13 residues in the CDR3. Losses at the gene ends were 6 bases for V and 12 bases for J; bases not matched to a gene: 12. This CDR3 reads CSVTPIAGVAQFF. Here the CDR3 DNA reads TGCAGCGTAACTCCTATAGCGGGAGTGGCGCAGTTCTTC.

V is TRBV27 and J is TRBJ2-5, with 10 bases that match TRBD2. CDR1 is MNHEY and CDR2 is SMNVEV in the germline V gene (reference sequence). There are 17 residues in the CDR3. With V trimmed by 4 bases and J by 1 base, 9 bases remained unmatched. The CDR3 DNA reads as TGTGCCAGCAGTTCCGGTAGTAGCGGGAGGTCCCAAGAGACCCAGTACTTC. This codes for CASSSGSSGRSQETQYF.

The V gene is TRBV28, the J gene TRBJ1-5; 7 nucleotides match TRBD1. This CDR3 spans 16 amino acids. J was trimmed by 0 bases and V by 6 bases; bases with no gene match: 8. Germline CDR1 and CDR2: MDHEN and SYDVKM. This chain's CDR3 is CASRGKTGHSNQPQHF. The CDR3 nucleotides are TGTGCCAGCAGAGGAAAGACAGGGCATAGCAATCAGCCCCAGCATTTT.

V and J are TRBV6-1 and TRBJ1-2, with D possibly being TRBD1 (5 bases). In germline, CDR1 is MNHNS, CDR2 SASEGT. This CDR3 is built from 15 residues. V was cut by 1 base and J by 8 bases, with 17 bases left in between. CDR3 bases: TGTGCCAGCAGTGAAGGCCCAGGGAACCGTTACGGCTACACCTTC. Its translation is CASSEGPGNRYGYTF.

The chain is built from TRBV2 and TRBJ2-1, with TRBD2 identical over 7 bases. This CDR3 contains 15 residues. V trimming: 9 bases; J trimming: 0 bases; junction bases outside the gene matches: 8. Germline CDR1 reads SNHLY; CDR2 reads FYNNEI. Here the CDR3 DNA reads TGTGCCAGAACCCCTGAGCGGGACTCCTACAATGAGCAGTTCTTC. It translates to CARTPERDSYNEQFF.